The rows below give T cell receptor beta chains drawn from one sample of a study of T cell therapy after organ transplantation. These receptors have no identified antigens. Using immunoSEQ multiplex PCR, the repertoire was profiled, and TCRdb retains in-frame clones only, with some absent. The sample includes about 3,300 clones, approximately 82% of them seen just once. This specimen consisted of CD8+ T cells from blood, obtained after autologous CMV-specific T cell therapy. These receptors were obtained from a human patient who had received a solid organ transplant and had CMV disease. Some T cells may be the graft donor's. The CDR3 runs from the conserved cysteine through the conserved F or W. Fields, in order: J gene, clone size, V gene, D gene, CDR3 DNA, CDR3 protein. D genes are given only for firm matches. Clone size, where shown, is once, few, many, or a class for clones that have expanded.

TRBJ2-3,NA,TRBV7-2,NA,TGTGCCAGCAGCTCCCCTAGGGATAGCACAGATACGCAGTATTTT,CASSSPRDSTDTQYF
TRBJ2-1,once,TRBV7-9,NA,TGTGCCAGCAGCCCAGGACTTGAATACAATGAGCAGTTCTTC,CASSPGLEYNEQFF
TRBJ2-7,NA,TRBV28,TRBD2,TGTGCCAGCAGTTCCCCCCAGAGCGGGAGGGCTGACGAGCAGTACTTC,CASSSPQSGRADEQYF
TRBJ2-7,NA,TRBV4-3,NA,TGCGCCAGCAGCCAAGTCTTCGCGGGACCTACCTACGAGCAGTACTTC,CASSQVFAGPTYEQYF
TRBJ2-7,NA,TRBV10-3,NA,TGTGCCATCCGTGTCGGGAGAACGGGGAGCTACGAGCAGTACTTC,CAIRVGRTGSYEQYF
TRBJ1-5,NA,TRBV10-3,TRBD1,TGTGCCATCAGTGAACGGGCGACAGGGGATCAGCCCCAGCATTTT,CAISERATGDQPQHF
TRBJ1-1,NA,TRBV6-5,NA,TGTGCCAGCAGTTACTCTGAGGACCTAGGAACTGAAGCTTTCTTT,CASSYSEDLGTEAFF
TRBJ2-1,NA,TRBV27,TRBD2,TGTGCCAGCAGTTTTCGGACTAGCGGTCATGAGCAGTTCTTC,CASSFRTSGHEQFF
TRBJ2-3,NA,TRBV4-2,TRBD2,TGTGCCAGCAGCCAAGGATTACTAGCGGGAGGCGGGGGTTGGGCTACGCAGTATTTT,CASSQGLLAGGGGWATQYF
TRBJ2-1,NA,TRBV27,NA,TGTGCCAGCAGTATAAAACAGGGAAACCTTGAGCAGTTCTTC,CASSIKQGNLEQFF
TRBJ2-2,NA,TRBV28,TRBD2,TGTGCCAGCAGTTTAAGAACTAGCGCTAACACCGGGGAGCTGTTTTTT,CASSLRTSANTGELFF
TRBJ1-5,NA,TRBV6-6,NA,TGTGCCAGCAGCCCCAGGTATCAGCCCCAGCATTTT,CASSPRYQPQHF
TRBJ2-1,NA,TRBV7-3,NA,TGTGCCAGCAGCCCAAGGACCGCCCCACCCTACAATGAGCAGTTCTTC,CASSPRTAPPYNEQFF
TRBJ2-3,NA,TRBV9,NA,TGTGCCAGCAGCCCCGGGCCCCTAGGGGATACGCAGTATTTT,CASSPGPLGDTQYF
TRBJ1-5,NA,TRBV6-5,NA,TGTGCCAGCAGAGGAGGTGGGCACAATCAGCCCCAGCATTTT,CASRGGGHNQPQHF
TRBJ2-2,NA,TRBV27,TRBD2,TGTGCCAGCAGCGGGGGGGGAACTCTCACCGGGGAGCTGTTTTTT,CASSGGGTLTGELFF
TRBJ1-1,NA,TRBV6-5,NA,TGTGCCAGCACGGGAGGGCGTGACACTGAAGCTTTCTTT,CASTGGRDTEAFF
TRBJ2-7,NA,TRBV10-3,TRBD2,TGTGCCATCAGTGAGTCGGGGAGAGAATTAGCGGGAGGGCGACCGATCCACGAGCAGTACTTC,CAISESGRELAGGRPIHEQYF
TRBJ1-5,NA,TRBV9,NA,TGTGCCAGCAGCCAAGGCGGAAATCAGCCCCAGCATTTT,CASSQGGNQPQHF
TRBJ2-6,few,TRBV7-8,NA,TGTGCCAGCAGCTTAGGTGTCTCTGGGGCCAACGTCCTGACTTTC,CASSLGVSGANVLTF
TRBJ2-2,NA,TRBV5-4,TRBD2,TGTGCCAGCAGCTTTGGACTAGCGGGCTCCACCGGGGAGCTGTTTTTT,CASSFGLAGSTGELFF
TRBJ2-3,once,TRBV28,NA,TGTGCCAGCGGAACAGGGCTTCCCACAGATACGCAGTATTTT,CASGTGLPTDTQYF
TRBJ2-1,NA,TRBV13,NA,TGTGCCAGCAGGACCAGGCAAGAGTTCGACAATGAGCAGTTCTTC,CASRTRQEFDNEQFF
TRBJ2-1,NA,TRBV6-6,NA,TGTGCCAGCAGTGCTCAGGGGGGTACCTACAATGAGCAGTTCTTC,CASSAQGGTYNEQFF
TRBJ1-1,NA,TRBV7-9,NA,TGTGCCAGCAGCTCGACTTTACAGGGGAACACTGAAGCTTTCTTT,CASSSTLQGNTEAFF
TRBJ2-1,NA,TRBV7-9,NA,TGTGCCAGCAGCCTCGGATACAATGAGCAGTTCTTC,CASSLGYNEQFF
TRBJ2-7,NA,TRBV15,TRBD1,TGTGCCACCAGCAGAGTCGACAGGGAAGACTACGAGCAGTACTTC,CATSRVDREDYEQYF
TRBJ1-2,NA,TRBV6-6,NA,TGTGCCAGCACCGACAAGGGGAACTATGGCTACACCTTC,CASTDKGNYGYTF
TRBJ2-7,NA,TRBV4-1,NA,TGCGCCAGCAGCCAAATCGGGGTTTACGAGCAGTACTTC,CASSQIGVYEQYF
TRBJ2-2,NA,TRBV19,TRBD1,TGTGCCAGTAGTCTCACAGGGGCGAACACCGGGGAGCTGTTTTTT,CASSLTGANTGELFF
TRBJ2-1,NA,TRBV19,TRBD2,TGTGCCAGTAGCTTGACTAGCGGGACTAATGAGCAGTTCTTC,CASSLTSGTNEQFF
TRBJ1-2,NA,TRBV28,NA,TGTGCCAGCAGTTCCAGGGTCTTCTATGGCTACACCTTC,CASSSRVFYGYTF
TRBJ1-1,few,TRBV5-6,NA,TGTGCCAGATGGACAGAAAACACTGAAGCTTTCTTT,CARWTENTEAFF
TRBJ2-7,NA,TRBV5-4,TRBD1,TGTGCCAGCAGCCACATGAGGGACAGGGGGAAATACGAGCAGTACTTC,CASSHMRDRGKYEQYF
TRBJ2-3,once,TRBV16,NA,TGTGCCAGCAGCCAAGTTGGGACAGATACGCAGTATTTT,CASSQVGTDTQYF
TRBJ2-2,NA,TRBV25-1,NA,TGTGCCTTGGGATTCGGGGAGCTGTTTTTT,CALGFGELFF
TRBJ1-2,once,TRBV29-1,NA,TGCAGCGTCGTACAGGGATCACCACACTATGGCTACACCTTC,CSVVQGSPHYGYTF
TRBJ2-1,NA,TRBV11-3,NA,TGTGCCAGCAGCTTGGTCGGCGGGGCCTACAATGAGCAGTTCTTC,CASSLVGGAYNEQFF
TRBJ1-1,few,TRBV4-3,NA,TGCGCCAGCAGCCAAGTAGCGGACCTTAACACTGAAGCTTTCTTT,CASSQVADLNTEAFF
TRBJ2-2,NA,TRBV27,NA,TGTGCCAGCGCCGGCGAGACCGGGGAGCTGTTTTTT,CASAGETGELFF
TRBJ1-6,NA,TRBV15,NA,TGTGCCACCAGCGGCTCCTATAATTCACCCCTCCACTTT,CATSGSYNSPLHF
TRBJ2-7,NA,TRBV7-2,TRBD2,TGTGCCAGCAGCCACGCCACTAGCGGGAGATCCTACGAGCAGTACTTC,CASSHATSGRSYEQYF
TRBJ2-3,NA,TRBV28,NA,TGTGCCACCCGGACTCGAACCTTCACAGATACGCAGTATTTT,CATRTRTFTDTQYF
TRBJ2-4,NA,TRBV28,TRBD2,TGTGCCAGCAGTTTACTCCCTGGGAGGGAAAACATTCAGTACTTC,CASSLLPGRENIQYF
TRBJ2-7,NA,TRBV7-9,TRBD1,TGTGCCAGCAGCCCACCGGGACAGGGGTCTTACGAGCAGTACTTC,CASSPPGQGSYEQYF
TRBJ1-1,NA,TRBV27,NA,TGTGCCAGCAGTATAAACGGGGAGTTGAACACTGAAGCTTTCTTT,CASSINGELNTEAFF
TRBJ1-1,NA,TRBV28,TRBD1,TGTGCCAGCAGTCCAGAACAGGGGGAAGCTTTCTTT,CASSPEQGEAFF
TRBJ2-1,NA,TRBV11-3,TRBD2,TGTGCCAGCAGCTCCCCTAGCGGGGGGAATGAGCAGTTCTTC,CASSSPSGGNEQFF
TRBJ2-5,NA,TRBV7-3,NA,TGTGCCAGCAGCAATAGGGGAGGAGTCCTAGAGACCCAGTACTTC,CASSNRGGVLETQYF